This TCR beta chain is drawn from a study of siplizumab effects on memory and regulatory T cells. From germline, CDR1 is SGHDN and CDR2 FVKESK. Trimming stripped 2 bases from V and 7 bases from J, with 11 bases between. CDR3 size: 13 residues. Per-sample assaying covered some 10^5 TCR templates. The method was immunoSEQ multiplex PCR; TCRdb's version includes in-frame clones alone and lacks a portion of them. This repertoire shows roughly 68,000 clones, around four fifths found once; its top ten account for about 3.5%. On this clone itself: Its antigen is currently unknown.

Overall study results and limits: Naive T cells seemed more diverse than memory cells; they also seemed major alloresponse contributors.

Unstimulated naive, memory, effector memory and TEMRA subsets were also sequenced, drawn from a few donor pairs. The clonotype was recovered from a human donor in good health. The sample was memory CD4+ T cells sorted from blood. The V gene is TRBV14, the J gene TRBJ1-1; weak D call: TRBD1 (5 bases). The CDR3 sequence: CASSQYPDIEAFF. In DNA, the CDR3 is TGTGCCAGCAGCCAATACCCGGACATTGAAGCTTTCTTT.